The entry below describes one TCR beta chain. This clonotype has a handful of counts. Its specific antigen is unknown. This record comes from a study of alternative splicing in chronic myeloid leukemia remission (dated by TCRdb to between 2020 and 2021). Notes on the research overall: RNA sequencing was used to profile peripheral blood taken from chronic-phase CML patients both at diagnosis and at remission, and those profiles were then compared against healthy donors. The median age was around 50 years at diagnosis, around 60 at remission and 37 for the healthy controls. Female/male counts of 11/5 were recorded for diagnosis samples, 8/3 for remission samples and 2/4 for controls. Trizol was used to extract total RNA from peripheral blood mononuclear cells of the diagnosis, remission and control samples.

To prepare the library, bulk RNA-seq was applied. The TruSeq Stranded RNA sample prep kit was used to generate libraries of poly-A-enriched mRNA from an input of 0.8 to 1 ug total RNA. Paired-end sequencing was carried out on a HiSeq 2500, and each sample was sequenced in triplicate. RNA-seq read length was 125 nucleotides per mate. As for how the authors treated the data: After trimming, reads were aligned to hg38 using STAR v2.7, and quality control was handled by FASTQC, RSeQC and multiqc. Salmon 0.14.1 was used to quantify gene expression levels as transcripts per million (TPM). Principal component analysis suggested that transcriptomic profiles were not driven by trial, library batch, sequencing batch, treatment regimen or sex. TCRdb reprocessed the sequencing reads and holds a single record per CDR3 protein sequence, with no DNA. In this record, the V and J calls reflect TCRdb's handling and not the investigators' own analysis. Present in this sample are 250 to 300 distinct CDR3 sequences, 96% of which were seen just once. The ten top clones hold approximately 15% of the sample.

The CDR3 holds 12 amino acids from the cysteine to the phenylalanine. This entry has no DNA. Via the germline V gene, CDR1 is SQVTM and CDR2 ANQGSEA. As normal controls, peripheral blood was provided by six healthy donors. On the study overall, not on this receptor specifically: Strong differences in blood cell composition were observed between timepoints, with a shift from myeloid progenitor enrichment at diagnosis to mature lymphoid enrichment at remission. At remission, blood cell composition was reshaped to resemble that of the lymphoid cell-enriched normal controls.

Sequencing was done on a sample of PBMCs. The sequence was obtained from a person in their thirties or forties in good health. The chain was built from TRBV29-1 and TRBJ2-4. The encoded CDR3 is CSVALAKNIQYF.